This T cell receptor (beta chain) was captured in a study of T cell repertoires in cytomegalovirus infection. Germline CDR1 is MNHNS and CDR2 is SASEGT. The V and J ends lost 8 bases and 15 bases, in that order; junction bases with no gene match: 3. The CDR3 covers 10 residues. MiXCR, applied by TCRdb to the reads, yields one record per CDR3 protein. The sample holds approximately 730,000 distinct CDR3 sequences; approximately 32% are singletons and the top ten take around 14%. This clonotype was detected only a few times. As yet, its antigen is unknown. The gene calls are TRBV6-1 and TRBJ2-1, with TRBD2 identical over 11 bases. The source of this sequence is a human donor in good health (CMV status not recorded). Some clones in this sample may be carry-over from other donors' samples. The sample in question was cultured CD8+ T cells from PBMCs, obtained from culture after CMV antigen stimulation. Here the CDR3 DNA reads TGTGCCAGCGGTACTAGCGGGGGGTTCTTC. Translating it yields CASGTSGGFF.